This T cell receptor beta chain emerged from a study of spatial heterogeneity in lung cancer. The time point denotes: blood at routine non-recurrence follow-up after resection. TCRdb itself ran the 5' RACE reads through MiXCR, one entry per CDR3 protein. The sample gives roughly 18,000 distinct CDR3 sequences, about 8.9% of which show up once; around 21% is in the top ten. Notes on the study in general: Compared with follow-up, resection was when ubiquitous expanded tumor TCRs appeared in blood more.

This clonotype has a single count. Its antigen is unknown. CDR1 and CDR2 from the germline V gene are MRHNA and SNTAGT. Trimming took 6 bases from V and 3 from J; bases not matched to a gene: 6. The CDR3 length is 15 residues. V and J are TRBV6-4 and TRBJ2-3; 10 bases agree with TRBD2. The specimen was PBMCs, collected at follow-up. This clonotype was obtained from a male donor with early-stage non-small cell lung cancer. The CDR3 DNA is TGTGCCAGCAGCTCCAGCGGGGGGGCGACAGATACGCAGTATTTT. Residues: CASSSSGGATDTQYF.